This T cell receptor (beta chain) was identified during a study of blood T cells in healthy people across ages. CDR1 and CDR2 (germline): MNHEY, SMNVEV (reference sequence). The CDR3 has 17 amino acids. Trimming cost V 0 bases and J 1 base; bases outside gene matches: 5. No fewer than 5.5 micrograms of total RNA were isolated from every sample. Worth noting for this clonotype: Antigen specificity is unknown.

It was with a sample-barcoded 5' primer and a J-beta primer mix that a second PCR of about 6 to 12 cycles was run. TCRdb reprocessed the 5' RACE reads with MiXCR, giving one entry per CDR3 protein. Among hundreds of thousands of distinct CDR3 sequences, over 40% were seen once, and the ten largest hold about 14%. Study-wide results and caveats: Versus aged donors, long-lived donors had higher diversity and more naive CD4+ cells. Across the age range, TCR beta diversity per million T cells fell in a roughly linear way. Estimates drawn from one million T cells were deemed to understate diversity.

Sequencing was performed on blood. This TCR came from a woman older than 75 in good health. The chain couples TRBV27 to TRBJ2-7; 11 nucleotides line up with TRBD1. The chain's CDR3 is CASSLSVRDRGSYEQYF. The DNA of the CDR3 is TGTGCCAGCAGTTTATCGGTTCGGGACAGGGGGTCCTACGAGCAGTACTTC.